These 32 T cell receptor beta chains share one sample of origin, sequenced in a study of T-cell memory formation after mild COVID-19. TCRdb re-analysed the 5' RACE reads in MiXCR, keeping a single row per CDR3 protein. The sample consists of 270,000 or so distinct CDR3 sequences, 16% of them appearing once. Input material: PBMCs or a T cell subset sorted from them (not recorded which). These receptors were collected from a man younger than 35 who had mild COVID-19 (a few samples of this study predate the infection). Cell type and time point are not known.

This clonotype came up many times. The genes are TRBV7-6 and TRBJ2-2; no clear D gene. Trimming took off 2 bases at V and 0 bases at J, with 10 bases between the two ends. Germline CDR1 and CDR2: SGHVS and FNYEAQ. This CDR3 is built from 16 residues. In DNA, the CDR3 is TGTGCCAGCAGCTTATACAGCAGCACGAACACCGGGGAGCTGTTTTTT. Protein sequence: CASSLYSSTNTGELFF. The variable domain in full, with the rest retrieved from reference TRBV7-6 and TRBJ2-2, is GAGVSQSPRYKVTKRGQDVALRCDPISGHVSLYWYRQALGQGPEFLTYFNYEAQQDKSGLPNDRFSAERPEGSISTLTIQRTEQRDSAMYRCASSLYSSTNTGELFFGEGSRLTVL.

This clonotype was picked up a small number of times. The CDR3 DNA reads TGTGCCAGCAGCTTAGATCCCGCAACTAATGAAAAACTGTTTTTT. Its translation: CASSLDPATNEKLFF. V usage is TRBV11-2 and J usage is TRBJ1-4; no reliable D call. Germline loops: CDR1 SGHAT, CDR2 FQNNGV. Trimming shortened V by 0 bases and J by 0 bases, and 5 bases separated the two germline ends. This CDR3 region has 15 residues.

In this sample, this clonotype turned up many times. The J gene is TRBJ2-4, the V gene TRBV3-1; a weak D match, TRBD1 (5 bases). Germline CDR1 is LGHDT and CDR2 is YNNKEL (reference sequence). There are 14 residues in the CDR3. V was pared by 1 base and J by 7 bases, with 11 bases between. CDR3 nucleotide sequence: TGTGCCAGCAGCCAAGGGGGCCAGGAGAACATTCAGTACTTC. It translates to CASSQGGQENIQYF.

The chain has TRBV7-9 and TRBJ2-1; the D is unclear. V lost 2 bases and J 7 bases, leaving 12 bases between the germline ends. Germline V gene sequence: CDR1 SEHNR, CDR2 FQNEAQ (reference sequence). This CDR3 contains 14 residues. For the CDR3, the DNA is TGTGCCAGCAGCTTAATGCTCGAGTGGAATGAGCAGTTCTTC. As protein: CASSLMLEWNEQFF. Supplemented by reference TRBV7-9 and TRBJ2-1, the full variable domain reads DTGVSQNPRHKITKRGQNVTFRCDPISEHNRLYWYRQTLGQGPEFLTYFQNEAQLEKSRLLSDRFSAERPKGSFSTLEIQRTEQGDSAMYLCASSLMLEWNEQFFGPGTRLTVL.

The chain employs TRBV4-1 and TRBJ1-2; D might be TRBD1 (6 bases). Germline V gene lookup returns CDR1 MGHRA and CDR2 YSYEKL. This CDR3 has 15 residues. V lost 0 bases to trimming and J lost 4 bases, with 12 bases between them. The CDR3 loop is CASSQDQRTVYGYTF. As DNA, the CDR3 is TGCGCCAGCAGCCAAGATCAGAGGACAGTCTATGGCTACACCTTC.

The chain uses TRBV12-5 and TRBJ1-5; a weak D match, TRBD1 (5 bases). Germline V gene lookup returns CDR1 LGHNT and CDR2 FRNRAP. Trimming left V 1 base short and J 3 bases short, with 10 bases between. This CDR3 is built from 15 residues. The CDR3 region has the DNA TGTGCTAGTGGTTTGGCAACAGGAGACAATCAGCCCCAGCATTTT. The encoded protein is CASGLATGDNQPQHF.

V gene TRBV5-4 combines with J gene TRBJ2-5; D perhaps matches TRBD2 (7 bases). This CDR3 spans 15 amino acids. Germline CDR1 and CDR2: SGHNT and YYREEE (reference sequence). Trimming took 0 bases from V and 5 from J, leaving 14 bases between them. CDR3 nucleotide sequence: TGTGCCAGCAGCTTGGATGCGGGGGCCGGGGAGACCCAGTACTTC. It translates to CASSLDAGAGETQYF.

The gene calls are TRBV6-2 or TRBV6-3 and TRBJ2-1; the D gene is possibly TRBD2 (6 bases). Germline loops: CDR1 MNHEY, CDR2 SVGEGT. Between the trimmed V and J ends, which lost 7 bases and 6 bases, there was a span of 16 bases. This CDR3 is built from 14 residues. The CDR3 here is CASTRGRLSNEQFF. The CDR3 DNA reads as TGTGCCAGCACTCGGGGGAGGCTTTCCAATGAGCAGTTCTTC.

There are many counts of this clonotype. The chain employs TRBV5-1 and TRBJ2-7; D is undetermined. This CDR3 comprises 15 residues. The V and J ends lost 0 bases and 0 bases respectively, with 10 bases between them. In germline, CDR1 is SGHRS, CDR2 YFSETQ. The CDR3 sequence: CASSLEPGGSYEQYF. The CDR3 bases are TGCGCCAGCAGCTTGGAACCAGGTGGCTCCTACGAGCAGTACTTC.

This clonotype was seen a few times. The V call is TRBV4-1, the J call TRBJ2-7; D call uncertain. Germline V gene data show CDR1 as MGHRA and CDR2 as YSYEKL. The CDR3 is made up of 15 amino acids. V lost 1 base and J 3 bases, leaving 13 bases between the germline ends. The CDR3 nucleotides are TGCGCCAGCAGCCAAGTCCCCCCCACCATCTACGAGCAGTACTTC. Encoded protein: CASSQVPPTIYEQYF.

There are many counts of this clonotype. The CDR3 region has the DNA TGTGCCAGCAGTTACACCGGACCCTATGGCTACACCTTC. This translates into CASSYTGPYGYTF. The rearrangement joins TRBV6-2 or TRBV6-3 to TRBJ1-2, with D unresolved. This CDR3 contains 13 residues. Germline CDR1 and CDR2: MNHEY and SVGEGT. V was pared by 2 bases and J by 4 bases, with 8 bases between.

This clonotype was detected a few times. The rearrangement uses TRBV7-2 and TRBJ2-2, with D unclear. This CDR3 contains 15 residues. V gave up 1 base and J gave up 1 base, with 7 bases separating them. Germline CDR1 reads SGHTA; CDR2 reads FQGNSA. The CDR3: CASSLVSQNTGELFF. The CDR3 DNA reads TGTGCCAGCAGCTTAGTCAGTCAGAACACCGGGGAGCTGTTTTTT. Filled out from reference TRBV7-2 and TRBJ2-2, the complete variable domain reads GAGVSQSPSNKVTEKGKDVELRCDPISGHTALYWYRQSLGQGLEFLIYFQGNSAPDKSGLPSDRFSAERTGGSVSTLTIQRTQQEDSAVYLCASSLVSQNTGELFFGEGSRLTVL.

The chain employs TRBV20-1 and TRBJ2-3; 10 nucleotides align to TRBD2. Germline CDR1 reads DFQATT; CDR2 reads SNEGSKA (reference sequence). V shed 0 bases, J shed 3 bases, and the junction held 9 bases outside the gene matches. This CDR3 comprises 17 residues. The DNA for the CDR3 is TGCAGTGCTAGAGATCATCCTAGCGGGGGACGAACAGATACGCAGTATTTT. Translating it yields CSARDHPSGGRTDTQYF.

Many counts were recorded for this clonotype. This chain links TRBV11-3 with TRBJ2-7, with 7 bases lining up with TRBD1. Germline CDR1 SGHNT, CDR2 YENEEA. Losses at the gene ends were 0 bases for V and 6 bases for J; bases not matched to a gene: 2. The CDR3 sequence is 13 residues long. The CDR3 loop reads CASSLESGGEQYF. As DNA, the CDR3 is TGTGCCAGCAGCTTAGAGTCAGGGGGCGAGCAGTACTTC.

The chain combines TRBV11-2 with TRBJ1-2; 9 bases align to TRBD1. The CDR3 is 15 residues long. Germline V gives CDR1 SGHAT, CDR2 FQNNGV. V was clipped by 1 base and J by 7 bases; unmatched bases: 7. The CDR3 DNA is TGTGCCAGCAGCTTAGGGACAGGGGTTTTCGGTGGCTACACCTTC. It codes for CASSLGTGVFGGYTF.

This chain's CDR3 is CASSLWGITEAFF. The CDR3 DNA reads as TGCGCCAGCAGCTTGTGGGGTATCACTGAAGCTTTCTTT. The chain uses TRBV5-1 and TRBJ1-1; D is undetermined. Between the trimmed V and J ends, which lost 1 base and 4 bases, there was a span of 8 bases. The germline gives CDR1 SGHRS, CDR2 YFSETQ. The CDR3 contains 13 residues.

This clonotype was counted many times. The V and J genes are TRBV12-3 or TRBV12-4 and TRBJ2-5, with D possibly TRBD1 on 5 matching bases. Deletions cut 2 bases from V and 0 bases from J, with 10 bases between. This CDR3 comprises 15 residues. The CDR3 loop is CASSLRSGYQETQYF. CDR3 sequence (DNA): TGTGCCAGCAGTTTAAGGTCAGGGTACCAAGAGACCCAGTACTTC.

This clonotype turned up a few times. This rearrangement joins TRBV15 to TRBJ1-5, with D perhaps matching TRBD1 (5 bases). The V gene lost 0 bases and the J gene lost 4 bases, with 10 bases spanning the gap. The CDR3 length is 15 residues. Germline CDR1 and CDR2: LNHNV and YYDKDF (reference sequence). CDR3 region: CATSRDWAGNQPQHF. The CDR3 bases are TGTGCCACCAGCAGAGATTGGGCAGGGAATCAGCCCCAGCATTTT.

This clonotype was picked up a small number of times. The chain uses TRBV7-6 and TRBJ2-3; weak D call: TRBD2 (6 bases). CDR1 and CDR2 (germline): SGHVS, FNYEAQ. The germline V and J ends were trimmed by 2 bases and 0 bases, with 12 bases remaining between them. CDR3 length: 16 amino acids. CDR3 protein: CASSLWGGASTDTQYF. The CDR3 DNA sequence: TGTGCCAGCAGCTTATGGGGCGGGGCTAGCACAGATACGCAGTATTTT.

In this sample, this clonotype turned up many times. This chain links TRBV6-5 with TRBJ2-1, with 12 bases fitting TRBD2. With V trimmed by 2 bases and J by 12 bases, 8 bases remained unmatched. CDR3 length equals 15 residues. Germline V gene sequence: CDR1 MNHEY, CDR2 SVGAGI. The CDR3 region has the DNA TGTGCCAGCAGTTACAGGGCTAGCGGGGGGGCAAGGCAGTTCTTC. Protein sequence: CASSYRASGGARQFF.

This clonotype showed up just a few times. This sequence joins TRBV25-1 and TRBJ2-2; D possibly uses TRBD1 or TRBD2 (7 bases each). The ends were cut back, 8 bases at V and 7 bases at J, with 23 bases in the middle. CDR1 MGHDK and CDR2 SYGVNS come from the germline V gene. The CDR3 extends over 16 amino acids. CDR3 in amino acids: CASGSVGGGEIGELFF. In DNA, the CDR3 is TGTGCCAGCGGTTCCGTGGGAGGGGGCGAGATCGGGGAGCTGTTTTTT. The full variable domain, rest sourced from reference TRBV25-1 and TRBJ2-2, is EADIYQTPRYLVIGTGKKITLECSQTMGHDKMYWYQQDPGMELHLIHYSYGVNSTEKGDLSSESTVSRIRTEHFPLTLESARPSHTSQYLCASGSVGGGEIGELFFGEGSRLTVL.

Many counts were recorded for this clonotype. The chain couples TRBV20-1 to TRBJ2-5; D is ambiguous. There are 13 residues in the CDR3. V was clipped by 6 bases and J by 0 bases, with 11 bases between them. Germline assignment: CDR1 DFQATT and CDR2 SNEGSKA (reference sequence). The CDR3 region has the DNA TGCAGTGCCGGAACAGCCAACCAAGAGACCCAGTACTTC. Translating gives CSAGTANQETQYF.

This clonotype is termed medium-sized (0.01 to 0.1%). The chain carries TRBV4-3 and TRBJ2-1; 7 nucleotides align to TRBD1. J gave up 7 bases and V 5 bases, and 8 bases lay outside the gene matches. CDR3 size: 14 residues. Germline-derived CDR1 and CDR2 are LGHNA and YSLEER. The chain's CDR3 is CASSVQGRGNEQFF. DNA for the CDR3: TGCGCCAGCAGCGTACAGGGGCGCGGGAATGAGCAGTTCTTC.

This clonotype was seen more than once but under ten times. The V call is TRBV29-1, the J call TRBJ2-5; D not certain. V was shortened by 1 base and J by 5 bases, with 8 bases between the two germline ends. The CDR3 runs to 12 residues. Germline loops: CDR1 SQVTM, CDR2 ANQGSEA. CDR3 in DNA: TGCAGCGTTGAAGTCCCCGCGGAGACCCAGTACTTC. Protein sequence: CSVEVPAETQYF.

The V and J genes are TRBV15 and TRBJ1-1; D may be TRBD1 (5 bases). Germline V CDR1 and CDR2: LNHNV, YYDKDF (reference sequence). The V gene lost 2 bases and the J gene lost 2 bases, with 12 bases spanning the gap. The length of the CDR3 is 15 residues. The CDR3 region is CATSRTTAFNTEAFF. The CDR3 nucleotides read TGTGCCACCAGCAGAACGACAGCATTCAACACTGAAGCTTTCTTT.

The rearrangement joins TRBV2 to TRBJ2-2, with D possibly matching TRBD1 (5 bases). CDR3 length: 14 residues. Germline-derived CDR1 and CDR2 are SNHLY and FYNNEI. The V and J ends lost 7 bases and 4 bases respectively, with 13 bases between them. CDR3 nucleotides: TGTGCCAGCAAGGGGCGGAAATCCACCGGGGAGCTGTTTTTT. This sequence encodes CASKGRKSTGELFF.

V and J are TRBV7-3 and TRBJ2-5; perhaps TRBD2 as D (6 bases). The CDR3 spans 13 residues. Germline V gene lookup returns CDR1 SGHTA and CDR2 FQGTGA. Trimming took 5 bases from V and 1 from J, leaving 8 bases between them. The CDR3 DNA reads as TGTGCCAGCAGCCGGGGGTTCCAAGAGACCCAGTACTTC. Its translation: CASSRGFQETQYF.

CDR3 sequence (DNA): TGCAGTGCTAGTTGTCAGCCCCAGCATTTT. Translation: CSASCQPQHF. The gene calls are TRBV20-1 and TRBJ1-5; D remains ambiguous. V lost 3 bases and J 6 bases, leaving 3 bases between the germline ends. Germline V gene sequence: CDR1 DFQATT, CDR2 SNEGSKA (reference sequence). The CDR3 extends over 10 amino acids.

The CDR3 is CASTQGLAYEQYF. CDR3 sequence (DNA): TGTGCCAGCACCCAGGGCCTAGCCTACGAGCAGTACTTC. The rearrangement joins TRBV6-5 to TRBJ2-7; tentatively, D is TRBD1 (5 bases). V was pared by 7 bases and J by 2 bases, with 12 bases between. The germline gives CDR1 MNHEY, CDR2 SVGAGI. This CDR3 region has 13 residues.

In its sample, this clonotype was seen many times. The V and J genes are TRBV6-5 and TRBJ2-2; perhaps TRBD2 as D (7 bases). Germline V CDR1 and CDR2: MNHEY, SVGAGI. V lost 6 bases, J lost 1 base, and 15 bases lay in between. The CDR3 runs to 16 residues. CDR3 sequence reads: CASRSIGGRNTGELFF. CDR3 in DNA: TGTGCCAGCAGAAGTATCGGGGGGCGGAACACCGGGGAGCTGTTTTTT.

The chain links TRBV5-1 to TRBJ2-2; maybe TRBD1 (5 bases). V dropped 4 bases and J dropped 6 bases, with 13 bases sitting between them. Germline CDR1 reads SGHRS; CDR2 reads YFSETQ. This CDR3 is 14 amino acids long. The CDR3 nucleotides read TGCGCCAGCAGCCCCCCAGGGCCCGCCGGGGAGCTGTTTTTT. It translates to CASSPPGPAGELFF.

This clonotype has just a few counts. This chain joins TRBV5-1 and TRBJ2-5, with 11 bases aligning to TRBD2. The CDR3 is made up of 15 amino acids. The J segment lost 2 bases and the V segment lost 6 bases, leaving 6 bases of the junction unmatched. Germline CDR1 reads SGHRS; CDR2 reads YFSETQ. The CDR3 reads CASNLAGGLQETQYF. The DNA for the CDR3 is TGCGCCAGCAACCTAGCGGGGGGCCTGCAAGAGACCCAGTACTTC.